This T cell receptor (beta chain) originates from a study of T-cell reconstitution after alpha-beta-depleted transplantation in children. This clonotype was seen ten or more times. Preparation of the TCRbeta library used unique molecular identifiers. TCRdb passed the PCR reads through MiXCR, listing each CDR3 protein once. The sample has 100,000 to 120,000 distinct CDR3 sequences, about 9.4% seen once. This sample comprised PBMCs from the stem cell graft donor, obtained from the stem cell graft. This receptor was identified in a human donor who donated a stem cell graft to a child with acute lymphoblastic leukemia.

The CDR3 here is CSAHSFLGGGSTIGTQYF. CDR3 nucleotides: TGCAGTGCCCACAGCTTTCTAGGGGGGGGGAGCACGATCGGGACCCAGTACTTC. The rearrangement links TRBV20-1 to TRBJ2-5, with D perhaps TRBD2 (7 bases). V lost 6 bases to trimming and J lost 7 bases, with 33 bases between them. Germline V gene sequence: CDR1 DFQATT, CDR2 SNEGSKA (reference sequence). The CDR3 sequence is 18 residues long.